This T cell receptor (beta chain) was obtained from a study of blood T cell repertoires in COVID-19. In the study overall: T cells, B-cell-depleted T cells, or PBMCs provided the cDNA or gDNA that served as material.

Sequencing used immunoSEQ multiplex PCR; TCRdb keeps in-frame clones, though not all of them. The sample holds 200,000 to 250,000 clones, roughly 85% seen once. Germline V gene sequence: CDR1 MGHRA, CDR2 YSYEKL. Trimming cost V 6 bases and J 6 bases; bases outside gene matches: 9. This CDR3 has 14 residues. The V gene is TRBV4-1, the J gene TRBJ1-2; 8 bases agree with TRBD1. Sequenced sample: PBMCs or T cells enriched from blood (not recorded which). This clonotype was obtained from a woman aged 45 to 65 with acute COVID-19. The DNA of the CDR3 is TGCGCCAGCAGACAGGGGGGGCGCGTCGATGGCTACACCTTC. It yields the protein CASRQGGRVDGYTF.